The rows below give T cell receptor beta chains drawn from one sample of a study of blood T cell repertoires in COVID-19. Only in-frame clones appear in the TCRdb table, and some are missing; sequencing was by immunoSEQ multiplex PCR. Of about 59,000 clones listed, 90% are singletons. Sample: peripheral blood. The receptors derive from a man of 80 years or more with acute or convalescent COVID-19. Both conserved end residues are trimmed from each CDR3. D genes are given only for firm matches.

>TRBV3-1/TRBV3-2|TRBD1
ASSQDSGRGTGANVLT
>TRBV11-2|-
ASSLVSVPYYEQY
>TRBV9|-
ASSVGFRGETQY
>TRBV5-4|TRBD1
ASSPPGGEGEQY
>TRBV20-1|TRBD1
SASIPGQGRETQY
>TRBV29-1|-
SAVVSSGNTIY
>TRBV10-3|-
AISVGVEGPQH
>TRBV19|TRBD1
ASSIGDRDNEKLF
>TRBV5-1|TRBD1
ASSGTGQTNTEAF
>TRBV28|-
ANRAASTDTQY
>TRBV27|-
ASSAGGYEQY
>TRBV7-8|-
ASSFLTEAF
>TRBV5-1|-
ASSLAGSGGNTIY
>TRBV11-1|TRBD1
ASSLEGQVNSPLH
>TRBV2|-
ASSRLRGEGYT
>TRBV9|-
ASSGQGGSPLH
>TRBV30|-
AWSAGQSYNEQF